This T cell receptor (beta chain) stems from a study of CD8 T cells in Susac syndrome. About 0.45 to 1 ug RNA was reverse transcribed with random hexamers. In TCRdb, the immunoSEQ multiplex PCR reads were re-called with MiXCR into one record per CDR3 protein. The sample shows about 120,000 distinct CDR3 sequences, approximately 91% of them seen only once. Age- and sex-matched healthy donors served as the control group. FACS was used to enrich TEMRA cells, whereas the CD8+ and CD4+ T cells were obtained by negative isolation. This clonotype was found once. Germline V gene data show CDR1 as KGHSH and CDR2 as LQKENI. This CDR3 region has 14 residues. V was cut by 5 bases and J by 0 bases, with 7 bases left in between.

The chain uses TRBV18 and TRBJ2-2; no definite D call. The source is a human donor in good health. The sample comprised CD4+ T cells from PBMCs. CDR3 region: CASSSRTNTGELFF. The CDR3 DNA sequence: TGTGCCAGCTCATCTAGAACGAACACCGGGGAGCTGTTTTTT.